This T cell receptor (beta chain) was obtained from a study of cytomegalovirus exposure and HLA in healthy donors. Study-level findings and limits: Another analysis was done later, and it associated roughly 15,000 TCR beta sequences with HLA alleles at 0.05 false discovery rate. A later analysis, which compared TCR beta chains of equal frequency, found the HLA-associated ones more clonally expanded.

The study ran its PCR with 60 Vbeta and 13 Jbeta primers. Only in-frame clones appear in the TCRdb table, and some are missing; sequencing was by immunoSEQ multiplex PCR. The data contain roughly 110,000 clones, about four fifths of them singletons. Germline-derived CDR1 and CDR2 are SNHLY and FYNNEI. Losses at the gene ends were 11 bases for V and 7 bases for J; bases not matched to a gene: 4. This CDR3 spans 11 amino acids. In regard to this clone: Antigen specificity is unknown.

Sequencing input: PBMCs. This chain joins TRBV2 and TRBJ2-7; 11 nucleotides align to TRBD2. The receptor was derived from a man aged 25-45 years in good health and CMV-seropositive. The CDR3 is CAGRLAGEQYF. CDR3 nucleotide sequence: TGTGCCGGAAGACTAGCGGGGGAGCAGTACTTC.